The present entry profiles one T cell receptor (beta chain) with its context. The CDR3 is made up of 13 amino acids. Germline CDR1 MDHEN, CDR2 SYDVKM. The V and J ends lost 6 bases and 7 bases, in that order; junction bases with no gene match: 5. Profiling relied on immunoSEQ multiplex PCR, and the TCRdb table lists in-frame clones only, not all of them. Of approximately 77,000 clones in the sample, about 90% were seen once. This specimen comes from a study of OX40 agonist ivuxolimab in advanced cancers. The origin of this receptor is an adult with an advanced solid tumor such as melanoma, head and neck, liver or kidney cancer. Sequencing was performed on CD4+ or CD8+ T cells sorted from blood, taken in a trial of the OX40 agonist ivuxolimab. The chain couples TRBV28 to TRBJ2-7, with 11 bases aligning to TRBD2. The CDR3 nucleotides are TGTGCCAGCAGAACTAGCGGGAGTGGAGAGCAGTACTTC. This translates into CASRTSGSGEQYF. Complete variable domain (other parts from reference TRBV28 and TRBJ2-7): DVKVTQSSRYLVKRTGEKVFLECVQDMDHENMFWYRQDPGLGLRLIYFSYDVKMKEKGDIPEGYSVSREKKERFSLILESASTNQTSMYLCASRTSGSGEQYFGPGTRLTVT.